What follows is one T cell receptor beta chain and its context. The antigen is not known. The CDR3 runs 13 residues. Germline assignment: CDR1 SQVTM and CDR2 ANQGSEA. V gave up 6 bases and J gave up 1 base, with 7 bases separating them. Profiling relied on immunoSEQ multiplex PCR, and the TCRdb table lists in-frame clones only, not all of them. The repertoire consists of fewer than 30,000 clones, with around 85% occurring once and the leading ten covering roughly 1.4%. The data were obtained in a study of T cells in narcolepsy. Across the whole study: Donors had narcolepsy type 1 or type 2, or were healthy controls.

Study findings and constraints: Comparing one patient's CSF and blood CD4+ clonotypes highlighted HCRT- and TRIB2-specific autoreactive clonotypes. Autoreactive clone sequences were missing from some blood memory CD4+ repertoires.

The sample consisted of CD45RA- memory CD4+ T cells from PBMCs. The receptor was derived from a human donor with narcolepsy. The rearrangement uses TRBV29-1 and TRBJ2-6, with D uncertain. The CDR3 region has the DNA TGCAGCGTCGTTATTTCTGGGGCCAACGTCCTGACTTTC. Amino acid sequence: CSVVISGANVLTF.